This TCR beta chain was found in a study of vaccination and CD4 T cells after COVID-19. Study-wide context: Every participant was given two doses of BNT162b2 or mRNA-1273 vaccine.

Sample treatment: roughly 11-day PBMC culture with coronavirus spike peptide pools or control peptides (ViraFEST assay). A half-volume replacement of the medium with fresh IL-2 medium was performed on days 3 and 7. A word on this clonotype: The antigen is unknown.

Germline V CDR1 and CDR2: SGHTA, FQGNSA. The V end lost 0 bases, the J end lost 5 bases, and 5 bases lay between the germline ends. The CDR3 covers 14 residues. The Oncomine TCR Beta short-read assay was applied to DNA of cultured CD4+ T cells. Investigators obtained genomic DNA by extraction from cultured CD4+ T cells. In TCRdb, the PCR reads were re-called with MiXCR into one record per CDR3 protein. The top ten hold approximately 24% of the sample, which has approximately 9,300 distinct CDR3 sequences, 60% to 70% seen once. The receptor's source is a human donor who had recovered from COVID-19. Material: CD4+ T cells from blood, cultured in vitro. The chain couples TRBV7-2 to TRBJ1-6; D gene uncertain. In nucleotides, the CDR3 is TGTGCCAGCAGCTTAGCCCGGGATAATTCACCCCTCCACTTT. Residues: CASSLARDNSPLHF.